This T cell receptor (beta chain) is from a study of cytomegalovirus exposure and HLA in healthy donors. The PCR was carried out with 60 Vbeta primers and 13 Jbeta primers. Sequencing used immunoSEQ multiplex PCR; TCRdb keeps in-frame clones, though not all of them. The sample holds 200,000 to 250,000 clones, roughly 70% seen once. The sample taken for sequencing was PBMCs. The clonotype comes from a man in his forties in good health and CMV-seropositive.

The CDR3: CASSITGSGFGYTF. The CDR3 DNA follows: TGTGCCAGTAGTATAACCGGGTCGGGGTTTGGCTACACCTTC. The chain uses TRBV19 and TRBJ1-2; no reliable D call. V was clipped by 2 bases and J by 7 bases, with 14 bases between them. Germline values: CDR1 LNHDA, CDR2 SQIVND (reference sequence). CDR3 length: 14 amino acids. Full variable domain (outside the CDR3, taken from reference TRBV19 and TRBJ1-2): DGGITQSPKYLFRKEGQNVTLSCEQNLNHDAMYWYRQDPGQGLRLIYYSQIVNDFQKGDIAEGYSVSREKKESFPLTVTSAQKNPTAFYLCASSITGSGFGYTFGSGTRLTVV.